Below are 8 T cell receptor beta chains sequenced from a single sample in a study of shared clonotypes between healthy human individuals (TCRdb year 2020). Library method: the immunoSEQ multiplex PCR assay. Held by TCRdb, this immuneACCESS table contains in-frame sequences only and omits some clones. Under half of the omission traces to an unresolved V gene where checked; the cause of the rest is unknown. For this sample there are 2 million to 2.5 million clones; approximately 94% appear just once. The biggest ten clones account for about 1.1% of the sample. CD8 naive samples were CD45RO-negative cells positively selected for CCR7, giving a CD45RA+CCR7+ population that excluded TemRA cells. The sample consisted of naive CD8+ T cells sorted from blood. This specimen's cell subset or site label, interpreted: CD45RA+CCR7+. These TCRs come from a man between 18 and 29 years old in good health.

The chain has TRBV11-1 and TRBJ2-7; perhaps TRBD1 as D (6 bases). This CDR3 has 15 residues. From germline, CDR1 is SGHAT and CDR2 FQDESV (reference sequence). Trimming cost V 0 bases and J 2 bases, with 11 bases left between them. The CDR3 coding sequence is TGTGCCAGCAGCTTAGCACAGGGCCCAACCTACGAGCAGTACTTC. This translates into CASSLAQGPTYEQYF.

Turning to this clone: The sample holds other DNA sequences that translate to the same CDR3. The chain is built from TRBV7-9 and TRBJ2-3; D unresolved. Germline V gives CDR1 SEHNR, CDR2 FQNEAQ (reference sequence). Deletions cut 1 base from V and 0 bases from J, with 5 bases between. CDR3 length: 14 amino acids. CDR3 nucleotide sequence: TGTGCCAGCAGCTTAGGAGCTAGCACAGATACGCAGTATTTT. This translates into CASSLGASTDTQYF.

V usage is TRBV2 and J usage is TRBJ2-3, with 9 bases aligning to TRBD2. CDR3 size: 16 residues. Germline assignment: CDR1 SNHLY and CDR2 FYNNEI. V shed 7 bases, J shed 5 bases, and the junction held 13 bases outside the gene matches. The CDR3 region has the DNA TGTGCCAGCACCCCAATGGCGGGAGGGCAAGGAGATACGCAGTATTTT. Amino acid sequence: CASTPMAGGQGDTQYF. The full variable domain, with the rest looked up from reference TRBV2 and TRBJ2-3, is EPEVTQTPSHQVTQMGQEVILRCVPISNHLYFYWYRQILGQKVEFLVSFYNNEISEKSEIFDDQFSVERPDGSNFTLKIRSTKLEDSAMYFCASTPMAGGQGDTQYFGPGTRLTVL.

In this sample, this clone turned up once. This rearrangement joins TRBV5-1 to TRBJ1-1, with D possibly matching TRBD1 (5 bases). With 3 bases removed from V and 1 base from J, the gap between germline ends came to 10 bases. CDR1 and CDR2 (germline): SGHRS, YFSETQ. This CDR3 is 14 amino acids long. The chain's CDR3 is CASSSAQGNTEAFF. As DNA, the CDR3 is TGCGCCAGCAGCTCCGCCCAGGGGAACACTGAAGCTTTCTTT.

V and J are TRBV27 and TRBJ2-7, with a tentative D call TRBD2 (5 bases). V was pared by 4 bases and J by 6 bases, with 13 bases between. Germline CDR1 is MNHEY and CDR2 is SMNVEV (reference sequence). The CDR3 consists of 13 residues. DNA for the CDR3: TGTGCCAGCAGTTACCGAGGGTCCCTCGAGCAGTACTTC. As protein: CASSYRGSLEQYF.

The V gene is TRBV10-3, the J gene TRBJ2-7; 7 nucleotides match TRBD2. Germline CDR1 and CDR2: ENHRY and SYGVKD. The CDR3 is made up of 15 amino acids. With 0 bases clipped from V and 6 bases from J, the junction kept 8 bases outside the gene matches. CDR3 in DNA: TGTGCCATCAGTGAGTCGAAGCGGGAAGGTTTCGAGCAGTACTTC. Encoded protein: CAISESKREGFEQYF.

The V and J genes are TRBV21-1 and TRBJ2-7; the table's D call, TRBD1, has no DNA check behind it. TRBV21-1 corresponds to a pseudogene. The CDR3 sequence is 16 residues long. The CDR3 nucleotides are TGTGCCAGCAGCAAAGGGAAAGGGACAGGGCCCTACGAGCAGTACTTC. This encodes CASSKGKGTGPYEQYF.

The chain carries TRBV6-1 and TRBJ2-7; D not resolved. CDR3 length: 13 amino acids. Trimming removed 5 bases at V and 1 base at J, with 9 bases between. CDR1 MNHNS and CDR2 SASEGT come from the germline V gene. The CDR3 coding sequence is TGTGCCAGCAGTCACGGACGGTCCTACGAGCAGTACTTC. Translating gives CASSHGRSYEQYF.